The clone carrying this T cell receptor (beta chain) was found once. This sample stems from a study of blood T cell repertoires in COVID-19. Looking at the study overall: Specimens from acute and convalescent COVID-19 originated in the United States, Italy and Spain. Sample material is recorded as cDNA or gDNA derived from T cells, B-cell-depleted T cells, or PBMCs.

Original handling: Reference gene primer amplification gave nucleated cell count estimates. Assay: immunoSEQ multiplex PCR; the TCRdb copy retains only in-frame clones and omits some. V, J and clone size were drawn from that table, and D and trimming were deduced from the DNA. The sample comprises 30,000 to 40,000 clones, roughly 89% of which are singletons, and around 13% rests with the top ten. Losses at the gene ends were 8 bases for V and 2 bases for J; bases not matched to a gene: 16. Germline-derived CDR1 and CDR2 are MGHRA and YSYEKL. This CDR3 comprises 17 residues. Sequencing was done on a sample of peripheral blood. The chain recombines TRBV4-1 with TRBJ1-2; TRBD1 matches at 8 bases. This TCR was recovered from a man aged 70-80 years with active COVID-19. The CDR3 region has the DNA TGCGCCAGCCACATGGGCAGGGGGCTAACAGGGAACTATGGCTACACCTTC. Translating gives CASHMGRGLTGNYGYTF.